This T cell receptor (beta chain) is from a study of blood T cell repertoires in COVID-19. The repertoire was sequenced with immunoSEQ multiplex PCR; TCRdb's copy has only in-frame clones and lacks some. The sample lists 250,000 to 350,000 clones; 90% were seen once. The V end lost 3 bases, the J end lost 1 base, and 8 bases lay between the germline ends. Germline V gene lookup returns CDR1 KGHSH and CDR2 LQKENI. This CDR3 has 14 residues. The rearrangement links TRBV18 to TRBJ2-3; maybe TRBD2 (6 bases). Sequenced material: PBMCs or T cells enriched from blood (not recorded which). The TCR sequence derives from a man aged 55 to 70 who had recovered from COVID-19. This CDR3 is CASSPSGGTDTQYF. For the CDR3, the DNA is TGTGCCAGCTCACCTTCGGGGGGCACAGATACGCAGTATTTT.